This T cell receptor (beta chain) was identified in a study of T cells after yellow fever vaccination. Study overall: Fractions containing few cells were prepared with SMART-Seq v4 Ultra Low Input.

It was through 5'RACE template switching that TCR cDNA was made, with a universal primer site and UMIs added. MiXCR, run by TCRdb on the 5' RACE reads, gives a single entry per CDR3 protein. The data hold 70,000 or so distinct CDR3 sequences, with about 7.2% observed a single time. From germline, CDR1 is SGHNT and CDR2 YYREEE (reference sequence). Between the trimmed V and J ends, which lost 0 bases and 14 bases, there was a span of 15 bases. The CDR3 runs to 14 residues. The chain joins TRBV5-4 to TRBJ1-6; D gene uncertain. The sequence derives from a man aged 18 to 35 who received the YFV17D yellow fever vaccine. Sequenced material: CD8+ T cells sorted from PBMCs, taken 9 to 11 days after the first yellow fever vaccination. The CDR3 loop reads CASSLDLGTGALHF. The CDR3 region has the DNA TGTGCCAGCAGCTTGGACTTGGGCACCGGGGCCCTCCACTTT.